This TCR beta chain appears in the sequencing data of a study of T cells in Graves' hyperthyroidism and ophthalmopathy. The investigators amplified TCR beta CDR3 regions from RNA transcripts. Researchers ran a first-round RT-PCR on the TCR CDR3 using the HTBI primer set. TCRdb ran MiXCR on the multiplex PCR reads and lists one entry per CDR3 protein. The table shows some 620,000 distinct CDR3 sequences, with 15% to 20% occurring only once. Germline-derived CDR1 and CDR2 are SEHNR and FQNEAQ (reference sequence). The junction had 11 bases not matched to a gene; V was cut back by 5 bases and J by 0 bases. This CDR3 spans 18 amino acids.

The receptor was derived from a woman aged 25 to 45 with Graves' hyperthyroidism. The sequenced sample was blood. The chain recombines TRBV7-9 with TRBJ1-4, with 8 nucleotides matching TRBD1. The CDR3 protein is CASSQTGGGLSTNEKLFF. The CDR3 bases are TGTGCCAGCAGCCAAACAGGGGGAGGACTCTCAACTAATGAAAAACTGTTTTTT.